This T cell receptor (beta chain) was identified in a study of T cell repertoires in cytomegalovirus infection. Overall study: Matching HLA type and CMV infection were both indicated by public TCR beta signatures. Study-wide results and caveats: HLA-C-restricted CMV-specific TCR beta clonotypes prevailed in the ex vivo response. Identification of carriers of CMV plus the relevant HLA was performed using cumulative public TCR beta family frequency.

MiXCR was run by TCRdb on the reads, yielding one entry per CDR3 protein. Of 150,000 to 200,000 distinct CDR3 sequences listed, roughly 9.8% are singletons. This clonotype showed up many times. Its antigen is still unknown. Germline lookup yields CDR1 MNHNY and CDR2 SVGAGI (reference sequence). This CDR3 is 14 amino acids long. Germline trimming cut 2 bases from V and 5 bases from J; bases unmatched to any gene: 3. This chain links TRBV6-6 with TRBJ2-3; 8 nucleotides align to TRBD2. Specimen: PBMCs. The source of this sequence is a human donor in good health (CMV status not recorded). Some clones in this sample may be carry-over from other donors' samples. The DNA of the CDR3 is TGTGCCAGCAGTTACAACGGGGGGGGAGATACGCAGTATTTT. This gives the protein CASSYNGGGDTQYF.